Below are 31 T cell receptor beta chains sequenced from a single sample in a study of regulatory T cells in long-lasting Graves disease (dated by TCRdb to about 2021). The receptor library was made with multiplex PCR. Instrument used: Illumina HiSeq 4000. iRepertoire HTBI primers and Arm-PCR amplification of CDR3 regions were used to construct TCR beta libraries. The public reads were quality trimmed at Q25 with fastp and then assembled into clones with MiXCR by TCRdb, keeping productive beta chains. A single entry per CDR3 protein holds the most common genes and DNA from its merged rows. This sample holds about 310,000 distinct CDR3 sequences; around a fifth were observed only once. More than 50% of the sample rests with the top ten. Taken with the paper, the label for time point translates to: persistent/refractory GD, antithyroid drugs over 5 years with positive TRAb. For both TCR sequencing and RNA sequencing, RNA was extracted from PBMCs in TRIzol.

This sample comprised peripheral blood mononuclear cells (PBMCs), obtained when the disease was refractory, from a patient treated with antithyroid drugs. These receptor sequences come from a female donor with Graves disease.

This clonotype was observed many times. The V gene is TRBV5-4, the J gene TRBJ2-7, with D possibly TRBD1 on 6 matching bases. V lost 3 bases, J lost 3 bases, and 13 bases lay in between. The germline gives CDR1 SGHNT, CDR2 YYREEE (reference sequence). There are 14 residues in the CDR3. The CDR3 DNA follows: TGTGCCAGCAGCTCCAGACAGGACGACTACGAGCAGTACTTC. Its protein product is CASSSRQDDYEQYF.

This clonotype was counted between two and nine times. V is TRBV20-1 and J is TRBJ2-7; 8 bases agree with TRBD1. Per germline, CDR1 DFQATT and CDR2 SNEGSKA (reference sequence). The CDR3 totals 13 residues. V lost 5 bases, J lost 2 bases, and 5 bases stayed unmatched. This chain's CDR3 is CSAEGDRTYEQYF. CDR3 nucleotides: TGCAGTGCTGAGGGGGACAGGACCTACGAGCAGTACTTC.

There are many counts of this clonotype. V gene TRBV18 combines with J gene TRBJ2-7; 7 nucleotides match TRBD2. Germline-derived CDR1 and CDR2 are KGHSH and LQKENI. V was pared by 0 bases and J by 5 bases, with 4 bases of the junction left unmatched. The CDR3 is made up of 14 amino acids. The CDR3 spells CASSPPAGRDEQYF. The CDR3 coding sequence is TGTGCCAGCTCACCACCGGCGGGGAGGGACGAGCAGTACTTC. The complete variable domain, with remaining parts taken from reference TRBV18 and TRBJ2-7, reads NAGVMQNPRHLVRRRGQEARLRCSPMKGHSHVYWYRQLPEEGLKFMVYLQKENIIDESGMPKERFSAEFPKEGPSILRIQQVVRGDSAAYFCASSPPAGRDEQYFGPGTRLTVT.

This clonotype was counted many times. The CDR3: CAWRVRAVETQYF. The CDR3 nucleotides are TGTGCCTGGAGGGTGAGGGCGGTAGAGACCCAGTACTTC. The V call is TRBV30, the J call TRBJ2-5; weak D call: TRBD2 (5 bases). V was pared by 3 bases and J by 4 bases, with 12 bases between. The CDR3 spans 13 residues. CDR1 is GTSNPN and CDR2 is SVGIG in the germline V gene (reference sequence).

This clonotype was detected many times. The gene calls are TRBV11-2 and TRBJ1-4; D is unresolved. This CDR3 contains 12 residues. Trimming removed 6 bases from V and 12 bases from J, with 14 bases in between. CDR1 is SGHAT, CDR2 FQNNGV, per germline. DNA of the CDR3: TGTGCCAGCAGGCAAAGTGGTGGGGAACTGTTTTTT. It encodes CASRQSGGELFF. The full variable domain, with the rest looked up from reference TRBV11-2 and TRBJ1-4, is EAGVAQSPRYKIIEKRQSVAFWCNPISGHATLYWYQQILGQGPKLLIQFQNNGVVDDSQLPKDRFSAERLKGVDSTLKIQPAKLEDSAVYLCASRQSGGELFFGSGTQLSVL.

In this sample, this clonotype turned up a few times. This chain uses TRBV20-1 with TRBJ2-7; the match to TRBD2 covers 8 bases. The CDR3 totals 13 residues. Looked up from germline, CDR1 is DFQATT and CDR2 is SNEGSKA (reference sequence). V shed 2 bases, J shed 2 bases, and the junction held 2 bases outside the gene matches. CDR3 protein: CSARSGRAYEQYF. The CDR3 bases are TGCAGTGCTAGATCCGGGAGGGCCTACGAGCAGTACTTC.

The chain joins TRBV12-3 or TRBV12-4 to TRBJ2-3, with 9 positions matching TRBD2. The CDR3 spans 18 residues. Trimming cost V 3 bases and J 2 bases; bases outside gene matches: 12. CDR3 amino acids: CASSFPPSGLAFTDTQYF. CDR3 sequence (DNA): TGTGCCAGCAGTTTTCCCCCATCCGGACTAGCGTTCACAGATACGCAGTATTTT.

In this sample, this clonotype turned up many times. The J gene is TRBJ2-7, the V gene TRBV12-3 or TRBV12-4; maybe TRBD2 (6 bases). V lost 6 bases and J 6 bases, leaving 15 bases between the germline ends. The CDR3 is 13 amino acids. The CDR3 reads CASSWDLRGEQYF. The CDR3 DNA reads TGTGCCAGCAGCTGGGACTTAAGGGGCGAGCAGTACTTC.

This clonotype has at least ten counts. The V call is TRBV6-1, the J call TRBJ1-1; D gene ambiguous. Germline-derived CDR1 and CDR2 are MNHNS and SASEGT. V was shortened by 6 bases and J by 7 bases, with 15 bases between the two germline ends. The length of the CDR3 is 13 residues. The CDR3 DNA is TGTGCCAGCAGACACCCCTCGAGTGGTGAAGCTTTCTTT. Amino acid sequence: CASRHPSSGEAFF.

The chain is built from TRBV18 and TRBJ2-5; 7 positions agree with TRBD2. Judging by the DNA end, TRBJ2-1 fits better; the J call may be wrong. Germline V CDR1 and CDR2: KGHSH, LQKENI. The CDR3 has 15 residues. The CDR3 region has the DNA TGTGCCAGCTCACCAGAAGGGAGGGTCTTCGGTGAGCAGTTCTTC. Translation: CASSPEGRVFGEQFF.

This clonotype was seen only a few times. This chain joins TRBV9 and TRBJ1-3; D uncertain. V gave up 3 bases and J gave up 7 bases, with 23 bases separating them. This CDR3 region has 17 residues. Germline V lookup: CDR1 SGDLS, CDR2 YYNGEE. Written as DNA, the CDR3 is TGTGCCAGCAGCGCTAGTAGCGGGCACTGGGAAGGCAACACCATATATTTT. This sequence encodes CASSASSGHWEGNTIYF.

This clonotype occurred once. A much larger clone is a single base away; this may be a read error. The genes are TRBV2 and TRBJ2-1; 7 nucleotides match TRBD1. The V gene's germline CDR1 is SNHLY and CDR2 FYNNEI. The CDR3 runs 16 residues. The CDR3 here is CASSLGFDREYNERFF. CDR3 DNA sequence: TGTGCCAGCAGCCTGGGGTTTGACAGGGAGTACAATGAGCGGTTCTTC.

The CDR3 bases are TGTGCCAGCAGTTTATGGGGTCAGGGGGGATTGGAGACCCAGTACTTC. As protein: CASSLWGQGGLETQYF. V gene TRBV28 combines with J gene TRBJ2-5; possible D gene TRBD1, 7 bases. V lost 0 bases and J lost 5, with 16 bases in between. CDR3 length: 16 residues. CDR1 and CDR2 from the germline V gene are MDHEN and SYDVKM.

This clonotype was counted ten times or more. The rearrangement joins TRBV12-3 or TRBV12-4 to TRBJ2-7, with no clear D. This CDR3 region has 12 residues. Trimming cost V 1 base and J 3 bases, with 4 bases left between them. CDR3 nucleotides: TGTGCCAGCAGTTTAGAAGACTACGAGCAGTACTTC. It encodes CASSLEDYEQYF.

This clonotype was seen many times. This chain joins TRBV6-1 and TRBJ1-5; D is perhaps TRBD1 (6 bases). The CDR3 runs to 14 residues. Germline V CDR1 and CDR2: MNHNS, SASEGT. Trimming took off 6 bases at V and 5 bases at J, with 14 bases between the two ends. The CDR3 loop reads CASSNPGGDQPQHF. The CDR3 bases are TGTGCCAGCAGCAATCCGGGGGGCGATCAGCCCCAGCATTTT.

This clonotype was counted between two and nine times. The rearrangement joins TRBV29-1 to TRBJ2-7, with 9 bases matching TRBD1. Germline V gives CDR1 SQVTM, CDR2 ANQGSEA. This CDR3 contains 12 residues. The J segment lost 5 bases and the V segment lost 6 bases, leaving 5 bases of the junction unmatched. The CDR3 nucleotides are TGCAGCGTGGACAGGGGAAGTAACGAGCAGTACTTC. It encodes CSVDRGSNEQYF.

This clonotype was seen ten or more times. The rearrangement joins TRBV3-1 to TRBJ1-2; D unclear. The CDR3 sequence is 15 residues long. V lost 0 bases, J lost 7 bases, and 15 bases lay in between. The V gene's germline CDR1 is LGHDT and CDR2 YNNKEL (reference sequence). The CDR3 here is CASSQDGLTGRGYTF. CDR3 in DNA: TGTGCCAGCAGCCAAGACGGTCTCACCGGGCGTGGCTACACCTTC.

This clonotype has just a few counts. This rearrangement joins TRBV4-3 to TRBJ2-7; TRBD1 is a possible D gene (5 bases). The V end was cut by 0 bases, the J end by 3 bases, with 9 bases between. CDR3 size: 14 residues. Germline values: CDR1 LGHNA, CDR2 YSLEER. The CDR3 protein is CASSQEQASYEQYF. The CDR3 nucleotides are TGCGCCAGCAGCCAAGAACAGGCGAGCTACGAGCAGTACTTC.

The rearrangement joins TRBV9 to TRBJ2-5; the D gene is possibly TRBD2 (6 bases). CDR3 size: 15 residues. V dropped 3 bases and J dropped 2 bases, with 14 bases sitting between them. The V gene's germline CDR1 is SGDLS and CDR2 YYNGEE. DNA of the CDR3: TGTGCCAGCAGCGAGGGGTGGGGGAGGCAAGAGACCCAGTACTTC. Its protein is CASSEGWGRQETQYF.

This sequence joins TRBV7-9 and TRBJ1-3; TRBD1 agrees at 7 bases. V trimming: 4 bases; J trimming: 1 base; junction bases outside the gene matches: 10. The CDR3 is 17 residues long. Germline lookup yields CDR1 SEHNR and CDR2 FQNEAQ (reference sequence). The CDR3 reads CASSYRQGLASGNTIYF. The CDR3 DNA is TGTGCCAGCAGCTATCGACAGGGCCTAGCTTCTGGAAACACCATATATTTT.

This clonotype appeared a few times. The V and J genes are TRBV5-5 and TRBJ2-7; tentatively, D is TRBD1 or TRBD2 (5 bases each). This CDR3 spans 14 amino acids. The germline V and J ends were trimmed by 4 bases and 3 bases, with 14 bases remaining between them. Germline V gives CDR1 SGHKS, CDR2 YYEKEE (reference sequence). The CDR3 DNA follows: TGTGCCAGCAGCCCGGGACCTGATAACTACGAGCAGTACTTC. Its translation is CASSPGPDNYEQYF. The full variable domain, with the rest looked up from reference TRBV5-5 and TRBJ2-7, is DAGVTQSPTHLIKTRGQQVTLRCSPISGHKSVSWYQQVLGQGPQFIFQYYEKEERGRGNFPDRFSARQFPNYSSELNVNALLLGDSALYLCASSPGPDNYEQYFGPGTRLTVT.

This clonotype appeared many times. CDR3 residues: CSVLTGTGYTF. CDR3 sequence (DNA): TGCAGCGTTTTGACAGGGACTGGCTACACCTTC. The V gene is TRBV29-1, the J gene TRBJ1-2; 7 nucleotides match TRBD1. Trimming took 5 bases from V and 7 from J; bases not matched to a gene: 4. Germline-derived CDR1 and CDR2 are SQVTM and ANQGSEA. The length of the CDR3 is 11 residues.

This clonotype showed up many times. V gene TRBV24-1 combines with J gene TRBJ2-5; TRBD2 matches at 10 bases. With V trimmed by 3 bases and J by 5 bases, 5 bases remained unmatched. The CDR3 length is 15 residues. In germline, CDR1 is KGHDR, CDR2 SFDVKD. The CDR3 sequence is CATSDTSGMGETQYF. The CDR3 DNA follows: TGTGCCACCAGTGATACTAGCGGGATGGGTGAGACCCAGTACTTC.

This clonotype has just a few counts. J is TRBJ1-1 and V is TRBV29-1; a possible D gene is TRBD1 (6 bases). Germline assignment: CDR1 SQVTM and CDR2 ANQGSEA. The CDR3 totals 15 residues. The V end lost 6 bases, the J end lost 1 base, and 18 bases lay between the germline ends. The CDR3 spells CSVKKGEGGNTEAFF. CDR3 sequence (DNA): TGCAGCGTAAAGAAGGGTGAGGGGGGGAACACTGAAGCTTTCTTT.

This CDR3 is CSASNGAALGLYEQYF. The CDR3 nucleotides are TGCAGTGCTAGCAACGGGGCGGCTCTAGGGCTCTACGAGCAGTACTTC. The chain uses TRBV20-1 and TRBJ2-7; TRBD1 or TRBD2 may be the D gene (5 bases each). This CDR3 is 16 amino acids long. Germline V gives CDR1 DFQATT, CDR2 SNEGSKA (reference sequence). V shed 3 bases and J shed 3 bases, with 21 bases lying between them.

On this clonotype itself: A clone one base away is much larger, so this may be a read error. The chain employs TRBV28 and TRBJ2-5, with 7 bases lining up with TRBD2. This CDR3 is 15 amino acids long. Germline CDR1 and CDR2: MDHEN and SYDVKM. Trimming took 2 bases from V and 5 from J; bases not matched to a gene: 8. The CDR3 DNA sequence: TGTGCCAGCAGTTTACTAGCGGCAGTCGCGGAGACCCAGTACTTC. Translation: CASSLLAAVAETQYF.

This clonotype showed up just a few times. This chain links TRBV14 with TRBJ2-7, with D uncertain. V dropped 3 bases and J dropped 3 bases, with 3 bases sitting between them. The CDR3 totals 11 residues. Germline CDR1 is SGHDN and CDR2 is FVKESK. The CDR3 loop reads CASSQYYEQYF. The CDR3 coding sequence is TGTGCCAGCAGCCAGTACTACGAGCAGTACTTC.

The V gene is TRBV9, the J gene TRBJ2-2; D is possibly TRBD1 (5 bases). The CDR3 spans 15 residues. From germline, CDR1 is SGDLS and CDR2 YYNGEE. V lost 3 bases and J 0 bases, leaving 9 bases between the germline ends. The CDR3 DNA is TGTGCCAGCAGCGACGGACAAACGAACACCGGGGAGCTGTTTTTT. Translation: CASSDGQTNTGELFF. Using reference TRBV9 and TRBJ2-2 for the parts outside the CDR3, the full variable domain is DSGVTQTPKHLITATGQRVTLRCSPRSGDLSVYWYQQSLDQGLQFLIQYYNGEERAKGNILERFSAQQFPDLHSELNLSSLELGDSALYFCASSDGQTNTGELFFGEGSRLTVL.

This clonotype showed up many times. The CDR3 loop is CASSLPQVNEKLFF. CDR3 in DNA: TGTGCCAGCAGTTTACCACAGGTTAATGAAAAACTGTTTTTT. This sequence joins TRBV28 and TRBJ1-4, with D perhaps TRBD1 (5 bases). Germline CDR1 MDHEN, CDR2 SYDVKM. With 2 bases removed from V and 4 bases from J, the gap between germline ends came to 8 bases. The CDR3 has 14 amino acids.

In this sample, this clonotype turned up a few times. This chain links TRBV9 with TRBJ1-1, with D possibly TRBD1 on 5 matching bases. This CDR3 has 14 amino acids. Germline CDR1 SGDLS, CDR2 YYNGEE. V was trimmed by 3 bases and J by 0 bases, leaving 9 bases between them. CDR3 in DNA: TGTGCCAGCAGCGGAGGGGTGGTGAACACTGAAGCTTTCTTT. Translated: CASSGGVVNTEAFF.

The J gene is TRBJ1-2, the V gene TRBV6-1, with D possibly being TRBD1 (6 bases). This CDR3 has 13 amino acids. Germline V lookup: CDR1 MNHNS, CDR2 SASEGT. V lost 4 bases and J 4 bases, leaving 10 bases between the germline ends. The CDR3 is CASSVRGVYGYTF. The CDR3 region has the DNA TGTGCCAGCAGTGTCAGGGGTGTCTATGGCTACACCTTC.